This TCR beta chain was sequenced during a study of response to subunit inactivated influenza vaccine (dated by TCRdb to the late 2010s). The study in broad terms: To follow how T cells responded to a trivalent subunit inactivated influenza vaccine, the researchers relied on deep quantitative profiling of the T cell receptor repertoire.

Its CDR3 holds 17 amino acids, cysteine through phenylalanine. Kept here is only the CDR3 DNA, which spans 51 bases and is read in frame from base 1. For this chain, trimming is 1 base at the V end and 0 bases at the J end, and the number of junction bases without a gene match is 7. Looking up the germline V gene yields CDR1 SGHRS and CDR2 YFSETQ. This clonotype was counted a few times. Its antigen remains undetermined. No much larger clonotype is one base removed from it; base qualities were not supplied. Overall study results and their limits: According to the authors, only a limited number of new T cells may be recruited by each seasonal influenza vaccination.

The library came from RT-PCR. Sequencing was performed on an Illumina HiSeq 2500. The public reads were reanalyzed by TCRdb: fastp trimming at Q25, MiXCR alignment, in-frame beta chains only. Rows with one shared CDR3 protein collapse into an entry with the most common genes and DNA. In all, the sample holds 150,000 to 200,000 distinct CDR3 sequences, and approximately 12% of those were seen once. Around 32% of the sample comes from the top ten. These same records also appear under a second study, on T cells expressing NK-cell markers. The second study also describes: TCR beta cDNA libraries were prepared using 5'RACE template switching, which introduced a universal primer site and unique molecular identifiers. In sorted CD3+CD56+NKG2C+, CD3+CD56+NKG2C- and CD3+CD56-NKG2C+ T-cell subsets from several donors, TCR beta-chain repertoires were profiled. Among the eight sequenced donors, seven were HCMV-seropositive and one was HCMV-seronegative. In several experiments an anti-gammadeltaTCR antibody was added to restrict sorting to alphabetaTCR-expressing T cells. In several donors, the dominant CD3+CD56+NKG2C+ clonotypes were found to rank among the top 10 CD8+ clonotypes and to make up 1.0-7.0% of CD8+ T cells. Those dominant clonotypes were again the most abundant among CD3+CD56-NKG2C+ cells in a handful of donors, at roughly 25-60.1%. Whether the expanded NKG2C-expressing T cell clones were specific for HCMV antigens was left unclear. Randomly selected healthy volunteers, three men and five women, were used as the eight sequenced donors. To determine HCMV serostatus, a commercial ELISA kit was used to detect HCMV-specific IgG in serum. Peripheral blood mononuclear cells were isolated from blood by Ficoll density gradient centrifugation. Using Miltenyi isolation kits, CD4+ and CD8+ T cells were isolated from PBMC through magnetic immunoseparation. Priming for cDNA synthesis came from the TCR beta constant segment, and two successive PCR amplification steps followed. Illumina HiSeq 2000/2500, MiSeq or NextSeq was used to sequence libraries as 2 x 150 bp reads. MIGEC handled demultiplexing of the reads and grouping by UMI, while MiTCR was used to assemble and quantify clonotypes. To exclude erroneous sequences, any TCR cDNA sequence not supported by at least two reads was discarded. The tcR package was used for downstream repertoire analysis, with clonotypes matched between fractions based on CDR3 nucleotide sequence plus V segment. VDJmatch was used to annotate antigen specificity against VDJdb, with one amino acid substitution allowed in CDR3.

The chain was built from TRBV5-1 and TRBJ2-3, with 8 junctional bases fitting TRBD1. This specimen was CD8+ T cells sorted from PBMCs, taken 11 to 12 days after vaccination. The sequence was collected from a man aged 45-65 years who received an inactivated influenza vaccine. Donor details come from another sample of the same person, matched by shared clones. The base sequence is TGCGCCAGCAGCTTGACCTGGACAGGGTCTAGCACAGATACGCAGTATTTT. It translates to CASSLTWTGSSTDTQYF.